These T cell receptor beta chains were read from a single sample in a study of shared clonotypes between healthy human individuals. Profiled with immunoSEQ multiplex PCR; TCRdb holds only in-frame clones, not every one. The table lists approximately 1.4 million clones, 95% to 99% of them singletons. The sequenced sample consisted of naive CD4+ T cells sorted from blood. The source of these receptors is a man aged 25 to 40 in good health. CDR3s include the opening cysteine and the closing phenylalanine or tryptophan. D genes are given only for firm matches. Only some rows state a clone size, as once, few, many or a class for expanded clones.

CDR3 DNA: TGTGCCACCAGCAGAGACCGGGTTGCTAGCACAGATACGCAGTATTTT; CDR3 protein: CATSRDRVASTDTQYF; V gene: TRBV15; J gene: TRBJ2-3; D gene: .; clone size: .
CDR3 DNA: TGTGCCAGCAGCTTAGCGGGACAGGGCGTAAGCTACACCTTC; CDR3 protein: CASSLAGQGVSYTF; V gene: TRBV7-8; J gene: TRBJ1-2; D gene: TRBD1; clone size: .
CDR3 DNA: TGTGCCAGCAACCTCCTTGGGGGGAATGAGCAGTTCTTC; CDR3 protein: CASNLLGGNEQFF; V gene: TRBV6-5; J gene: TRBJ2-1; D gene: .; clone size: .
CDR3 DNA: TGTGCCACCAGCAGAGAAACAGGGGCCCTTCTCCATCAGCCCCAGCATTTT; CDR3 protein: CATSRETGALLHQPQHF; V gene: TRBV15; J gene: TRBJ1-5; D gene: TRBD1; clone size: .
CDR3 DNA: TGTGCCAGCAGCGTAGAAGGGGACAGCTTCTACAATGAGCAGTTCTTC; CDR3 protein: CASSVEGDSFYNEQFF; V gene: TRBV9; J gene: TRBJ2-1; D gene: TRBD1; clone size: .
CDR3 DNA: TGTGCCAGCAGCGAGAGGGGGACTTTCGAGCAGTACTTC; CDR3 protein: CASSERGTFEQYF; V gene: TRBV7-9; J gene: TRBJ2-7; D gene: .; clone size: .
CDR3 DNA: TGTGCCAGCAGCCCCAGCGCGGGACAGGGCACAGATACGCAGTATTTT; CDR3 protein: CASSPSAGQGTDTQYF; V gene: TRBV7-2; J gene: TRBJ2-3; D gene: TRBD1; clone size: .
CDR3 DNA: TGCGCCAGCAGCTTGGTACAGTACACAGATACGCAGTATTTT; CDR3 protein: CASSLVQYTDTQYF; V gene: TRBV5-1; J gene: TRBJ2-3; D gene: .; clone size: .
CDR3 DNA: TGTGCCAGCAGCCGGTCTAGCTCCTACAATGAGCAGTTCTTC; CDR3 protein: CASSRSSSYNEQFF; V gene: TRBV6-1; J gene: TRBJ2-1; D gene: .; clone size: .
CDR3 DNA: TGTGCCACCAGCAGAGGAGGGGAGCCAAAAGAGACCCAGTACTTC; CDR3 protein: CATSRGGEPKETQYF; V gene: TRBV15; J gene: TRBJ2-5; D gene: .; clone size: .
CDR3 DNA: TGTGCCAGCAGTTGGGCTAGTAGGTCCGAGCAGTACTTC; CDR3 protein: CASSWASRSEQYF; V gene: TRBV27; J gene: TRBJ2-7; D gene: .; clone size: .
CDR3 DNA: TGTGCCAGCAGCAACCGGGACTGGGGGGAGTTCTTC; CDR3 protein: CASSNRDWGEFF; V gene: TRBV5-4; J gene: TRBJ2-1; D gene: .; clone size: .
CDR3 DNA: TGTGCCAGCAGCGACCAGGGAGTGCTCTATAGCAATCAGCCCCAGCATTTT; CDR3 protein: CASSDQGVLYSNQPQHF; V gene: TRBV9; J gene: TRBJ1-5; D gene: .; clone size: .
CDR3 DNA: TGCGCCAGCAGCCAAGATCTGGTGACAGGGGGAGGTGTTGGGGCCAACGTCCTGACTTTC; CDR3 protein: CASSQDLVTGGGVGANVLTF; V gene: TRBV4-1; J gene: TRBJ2-6; D gene: TRBD1; clone size: .
CDR3 DNA: TGTGCCAGCAGCTTGTGGTCTAGCGGCCTAACAGATACGCAGTATTTT; CDR3 protein: CASSLWSSGLTDTQYF; V gene: TRBV5-4; J gene: TRBJ2-3; D gene: TRBD2; clone size: .
CDR3 DNA: TGTGCCAGCAGGAGCCCCCCTGGGGCGGGCGATGAGCAGTTCTTC; CDR3 protein: CASRSPPGAGDEQFF; V gene: TRBV28; J gene: TRBJ2-1; D gene: .; clone size: .
CDR3 DNA: TGTGCCAGCAGCTTGGTGAGCGGACAGACCCACTACGAGCAGTACTTC; CDR3 protein: CASSLVSGQTHYEQYF; V gene: TRBV5-5; J gene: TRBJ2-7; D gene: .; clone size: .
CDR3 DNA: TGTGCCAGCAGCCTTATGGGGACCCACGAGCAGTACTTC; CDR3 protein: CASSLMGTHEQYF; V gene: TRBV11-2; J gene: TRBJ2-7; D gene: .; clone size: .
CDR3 DNA: TGTGCCAGCAGCACCGGACTAGCGGGTCGGTACGAGCAGTACTTC; CDR3 protein: CASSTGLAGRYEQYF; V gene: TRBV5-4; J gene: TRBJ2-7; D gene: TRBD2; clone size: .
CDR3 DNA: TGTGCCAGCAGCCCCGGGGGAAGGGGCCGAGGGGAGACCCAGTACTTC; CDR3 protein: CASSPGGRGRGETQYF; V gene: TRBV28; J gene: TRBJ2-5; D gene: .; clone size: .
CDR3 DNA: TGTACCAGTAGTACGGGCAGGGGCCCCTACGAGCAGTACTTC; CDR3 protein: CTSSTGRGPYEQYF; V gene: TRBV19; J gene: TRBJ2-7; D gene: .; clone size: .
CDR3 DNA: TGTGCCAGCAGCCCGAGACAGGGAGCCTACGAGCAGTACTTC; CDR3 protein: CASSPRQGAYEQYF; V gene: TRBV7-2; J gene: TRBJ2-7; D gene: TRBD1; clone size: .
CDR3 DNA: TGTGCCAGCAGCCCAAGCACAGATACGCAGTATTTT; CDR3 protein: CASSPSTDTQYF; V gene: TRBV9; J gene: TRBJ2-3; D gene: .; clone size: .
CDR3 DNA: TGTGCCAGCAGTGCCCGACGGAACACTGAAGCTTTCTTT; CDR3 protein: CASSARRNTEAFF; V gene: TRBV9; J gene: TRBJ1-1; D gene: .; clone size: .
CDR3 DNA: TGTGCCAGCAGCCCGGGTCTGCGCAATCAGCCCCAGCATTTT; CDR3 protein: CASSPGLRNQPQHF; V gene: TRBV28; J gene: TRBJ1-5; D gene: .; clone size: .
CDR3 DNA: TGTGCCAGCAGCTTAATGGGGACAACCTATGGCTACACCTTC; CDR3 protein: CASSLMGTTYGYTF; V gene: TRBV7-9; J gene: TRBJ1-2; D gene: .; clone size: .
CDR3 DNA: TGTGCCAGCAGTGACGGGAGTTTGCAGTACTTC; CDR3 protein: CASSDGSLQYF; V gene: TRBV2; J gene: TRBJ2-7; D gene: .; clone size: once
CDR3 DNA: TGTGCTAGTGGTTTGGTCTACGAGCAGTACTTC; CDR3 protein: CASGLVYEQYF; V gene: TRBV12-5; J gene: TRBJ2-7; D gene: .; clone size: .
CDR3 DNA: TGTGCCAGCACTACGACAGGGGGAAGCTATGGCTACACCTTC; CDR3 protein: CASTTTGGSYGYTF; V gene: TRBV28; J gene: TRBJ1-2; D gene: TRBD1; clone size: .
CDR3 DNA: TGTGCCAGCAGCCGAAATTCCGGCTCTGAGCAGTTCTTC; CDR3 protein: CASSRNSGSEQFF; V gene: TRBV7-3; J gene: TRBJ2-1; D gene: .; clone size: once
CDR3 DNA: TGTGCCTGGAGTGTAGGGCCCTACGAGCAGTACTTC; CDR3 protein: CAWSVGPYEQYF; V gene: TRBV30; J gene: TRBJ2-7; D gene: .; clone size: .
CDR3 DNA: TGTGCCAGCAGCTTAAGGCGGGAGGATGATCTTGAGCAGTTCTTC; CDR3 protein: CASSLRREDDLEQFF; V gene: TRBV7-3; J gene: TRBJ2-1; D gene: TRBD2; clone size: .
CDR3 DNA: TGTGCCAGCAGCTTAAGTCAGATCTCCTACGAGCAGTACTTC; CDR3 protein: CASSLSQISYEQYF; V gene: TRBV7-8; J gene: TRBJ2-7; D gene: .; clone size: once
CDR3 DNA: TGCGCCAGCAGCCCCTTTTTTACCGGGGAGCTGTTTTTT; CDR3 protein: CASSPFFTGELFF; V gene: TRBV5-1; J gene: TRBJ2-2; D gene: .; clone size: .
CDR3 DNA: TGTGCCAGTAGTACCCGACAGGGATCCTACGAGCAGTACTTC; CDR3 protein: CASSTRQGSYEQYF; V gene: TRBV19; J gene: TRBJ2-7; D gene: TRBD1; clone size: .
CDR3 DNA: TGTGCCAGCAGCAAGAAGGGACACAGGTACCAAGAGACCCAGTACTTC; CDR3 protein: CASSKKGHRYQETQYF; V gene: TRBV25-1; J gene: TRBJ2-5; D gene: .; clone size: .
CDR3 DNA: TGTGCCAGCAGCTTTGATGTTTCCAGCGGGAATGAGCAGTTCTTC; CDR3 protein: CASSFDVSSGNEQFF; V gene: TRBV5-4; J gene: TRBJ2-1; D gene: .; clone size: .
CDR3 DNA: TGTGCCAGCTCACCGTTAGGATCTCGGGGCGAGCAGTACTTC; CDR3 protein: CASSPLGSRGEQYF; V gene: TRBV18; J gene: TRBJ2-7; D gene: .; clone size: .
CDR3 DNA: TGTGCCAGCTCCGTAGGAACACAAGAGACCCAGTACTTC; CDR3 protein: CASSVGTQETQYF; V gene: TRBV18; J gene: TRBJ2-5; D gene: .; clone size: once
CDR3 DNA: TGTGCCAGCAGATCCCGGGAGACAGCTAGAGATCAGCCCCAGCATTTT; CDR3 protein: CASRSRETARDQPQHF; V gene: TRBV5-8; J gene: TRBJ1-5; D gene: .; clone size: .
CDR3 DNA: TGTGCCAGCAGCAAAGCGCAACTAGCGGGCGCTTACGAGCAGTACTTC; CDR3 protein: CASSKAQLAGAYEQYF; V gene: TRBV21-1; J gene: TRBJ2-7; D gene: .; clone size: .
CDR3 DNA: TGTGCCAGCTCACCATCAGGGTCCCGGGACTATGGCTACACCTTC; CDR3 protein: CASSPSGSRDYGYTF; V gene: TRBV18; J gene: TRBJ1-2; D gene: .; clone size: .
CDR3 DNA: TGTGCCAGCAGCGTAGAGGCACGAGCATACAATGAGCAGTTCTTC; CDR3 protein: CASSVEARAYNEQFF; V gene: TRBV9; J gene: TRBJ2-1; D gene: .; clone size: .
CDR3 DNA: TGTGCCAGCTCACCACCCGGGACAGGGGTGGACTATGGCTACACCTTC; CDR3 protein: CASSPPGTGVDYGYTF; V gene: TRBV18; J gene: TRBJ1-2; D gene: TRBD1; clone size: .
CDR3 DNA: TGCGCCAGCGGACTAGGTTCTGGAAACACCATATATTTT; CDR3 protein: CASGLGSGNTIYF; V gene: TRBV5-1; J gene: TRBJ1-3; D gene: .; clone size: .